Sequencing of this T cell receptor beta chain was carried out in a study of cytomegalovirus exposure and HLA in healthy donors. For the study at large: HLA-typed donors contributed 65 million to 85 million unique TCRs, which were held in an early data release.

As for this clone: Its antigen is still unknown. Other nucleotide sequences in the sample specify the same CDR3.

With 60 Vbeta and 13 Jbeta primers, the PCR was carried out. The method was immunoSEQ multiplex PCR; TCRdb's version includes in-frame clones alone and lacks a portion of them. The table includes about 120,000 clones, 80% to 85% detected once. Findings and caveats of the study: When presence/absence was analysed, sequencing depth was taken to be roughly uniform across donors. TCR beta chains numbering more than 150 were designated cytomegalovirus-associated.

The TCR sequence derives from a man under 40 in good health and CMV-seronegative. Sequenced input: PBMCs.

This chain's CDR3 is CASSPTGTYEQYF. CDR3 DNA: TGCGCCAGCAGCCCGACGGGGACCTACGAGCAGTACTTC. The chain recombines TRBV5-1 with TRBJ2-7; D may be TRBD2 (5 bases). The CDR3 consists of 13 residues. Per germline, CDR1 SGHRS and CDR2 YFSETQ. V lost 4 bases and J 2 bases, leaving 10 bases between the germline ends.